The 14 T cell receptor beta chains in this list originate from one sample, sequenced in a study of spatial heterogeneity in lung cancer. TCRdb re-called the 5' RACE reads with MiXCR, one entry per CDR3 protein. The sample yields about 53,000 distinct CDR3 sequences, roughly 7% seen once. Time point specified: sample taken at primary tumor resection. Whole RNA from tumor, nontumor lung or frozen PBMC was sequenced unsorted. Sequenced here: PBMCs, sampled at surgery. Receptors were obtained from a female donor with early-stage non-small cell lung cancer.

The rearrangement joins TRBV7-9 to TRBJ1-3; D remains ambiguous. Germline V CDR1 and CDR2: SEHNR, FQNEAQ (reference sequence). Trimming shortened V by 6 bases and J by 2 bases, and 8 bases separated the two germline ends. This CDR3 spans 13 amino acids. The CDR3 DNA follows: TGTGCCAGCAGGGCGGGAGCTGGAAACACCATATATTTT. Encoded protein: CASRAGAGNTIYF. The full variable domain, with the rest looked up from reference TRBV7-9 and TRBJ1-3, is DTGVSQNPRHKITKRGQNVTFRCDPISEHNRLYWYRQTLGQGPEFLTYFQNEAQLEKSRLLSDRFSAERPKGSFSTLEIQRTEQGDSAMYLCASRAGAGNTIYFGEGSWLTVV.

The chain joins TRBV3-1 to TRBJ1-2; 9 positions agree with TRBD1. V shed 4 bases and J 6 bases; nucleotides not matched to a gene: 6. Per the germline V gene, CDR1 is LGHDT and CDR2 is YNNKEL (reference sequence). There are 14 residues in the CDR3. CDR3 amino acids: CASSLLTGGHGYTF. The CDR3 DNA is TGTGCCAGCAGCCTATTGACAGGGGGTCATGGCTACACCTTC.

In its sample, this clonotype was seen a few times. V usage is TRBV2 and J usage is TRBJ2-2, with D perhaps given as TRBD1 or TRBD2 (6 bases each). V lost 8 bases, J lost 1 base, and 11 bases lay in between. The V gene's germline CDR1 is SNHLY and CDR2 FYNNEI. CDR3 length equals 14 residues. CDR3 nucleotide sequence: TGTGCCAGCCTTGAGGGGGGGAACACCGGGGAGCTGTTTTTT. Translation gives CASLEGGNTGELFF.

V and J are TRBV7-9 and TRBJ2-6; 8 bases agree with TRBD2. This CDR3 is built from 19 residues. Germline values: CDR1 SEHNR, CDR2 FQNEAQ (reference sequence). Trimming cost V 1 base and J 1 base; bases outside gene matches: 9. The CDR3 DNA is TGTGCCAGCAGCTTAGTACGGACTAGCATGAGATCTGGGGCCAACGTCCTGACTTTC. The encoded protein is CASSLVRTSMRSGANVLTF.

This clonotype has a handful of counts. The rearrangement uses TRBV20-1 and TRBJ2-5; 7 nucleotides match TRBD1. Germline V gene sequence: CDR1 DFQATT, CDR2 SNEGSKA (reference sequence). J was trimmed by 5 bases and V by 8 bases; bases with no gene match: 17. The CDR3 loop spans 15 amino acids. The CDR3 nucleotides read TGCAGTTTGGAGACAGGGCTGGATTATACGGAGACCCAGTACTTC. It codes for CSLETGLDYTETQYF.

Many counts were recorded for this clonotype. The gene calls are TRBV15 and TRBJ1-4; D remains unclear. V shed 0 bases and J shed 3 bases, with 14 bases lying between them. Germline V gene sequence: CDR1 LNHNV, CDR2 YYDKDF (reference sequence). This CDR3 is 17 amino acids long. This chain's CDR3 is CATSRDLQAVANEKLFF. The CDR3 region has the DNA TGTGCCACCAGCAGAGATCTGCAGGCAGTGGCTAATGAAAAACTGTTTTTT.

In the case of this clonotype: A much larger clone sits a single nucleotide away, making a read error possible. V and J are TRBV12-3 or TRBV12-4 and TRBJ2-1; 7 bases are shared with TRBD1. Trimming took 4 bases from V and 6 from J; bases not matched to a gene: 12. The length of the CDR3 is 16 residues. The CDR3 sequence is CASSSTNFDRANEQFF. The DNA of the CDR3 is TGTGCCAGCAGTTCGACGAACTTCGACAGGGCCAATGAGCAGTTCTTC.

The chain combines TRBV29-1 with TRBJ1-1; no clear D gene. Germline V gene lookup returns CDR1 SQVTM and CDR2 ANQGSEA. With 4 bases removed from V and 1 base from J, the gap between germline ends came to 10 bases. The CDR3 runs to 13 residues. CDR3 region: CSVAPVGNTEAFF. DNA of the CDR3: TGCAGCGTTGCGCCCGTGGGGAACACTGAAGCTTTCTTT.

Ten or more counts support this clonotype. The chain uses TRBV11-2 and TRBJ2-2, with D perhaps matching TRBD1 (6 bases). Germline V gene lookup returns CDR1 SGHAT and CDR2 FQNNGV. Trimming pared 5 bases from V and 1 base from J, leaving 11 bases between. This CDR3 is 15 amino acids long. The CDR3 spells CASSMDRRNTGELFF. The CDR3 DNA follows: TGTGCCAGCAGCATGGACAGAAGGAACACCGGGGAGCTGTTTTTT. Together with reference TRBV11-2 and TRBJ2-2, the CDR3 gives the full variable domain: EAGVAQSPRYKIIEKRQSVAFWCNPISGHATLYWYQQILGQGPKLLIQFQNNGVVDDSQLPKDRFSAERLKGVDSTLKIQPAKLEDSAVYLCASSMDRRNTGELFFGEGSRLTVL.

This clonotype showed up many times. This chain joins TRBV20-1 and TRBJ2-3; no clear D. Germline assignment: CDR1 DFQATT and CDR2 SNEGSKA (reference sequence). The V end lost 3 bases, the J end lost 9 bases, and 7 bases lay between the germline ends. The CDR3 totals 10 residues. CDR3 sequence reads: CSASGQTQYF. CDR3 coding DNA: TGCAGTGCTAGTGGTCAAACGCAGTATTTT.

This clonotype appeared many times. The rearrangement joins TRBV20-1 to TRBJ1-4; no reliable D call. This CDR3 spans 13 amino acids. The V end was cut by 1 base, the J end by 4 bases, with 7 bases between. Germline assignment: CDR1 DFQATT and CDR2 SNEGSKA (reference sequence). The CDR3 here is CSARGSVNEKLFF. DNA for the CDR3: TGCAGTGCTAGAGGGTCCGTTAATGAAAAACTGTTTTTT.

Many counts were recorded for this clonotype. The chain has TRBV28 and TRBJ2-1; 9 nucleotides match TRBD1. The V gene end was trimmed by 4 bases and the J gene end by 9 bases; junction bases not matched to a gene: 7. Per the germline V gene, CDR1 is MDHEN and CDR2 is SYDVKM. The CDR3 runs 14 residues. The CDR3 sequence is CASSSRDRVTEQFF. The CDR3 DNA follows: TGTGCCAGCAGTTCCCGGGACAGGGTTACTGAGCAGTTCTTC. The full variable domain, in which reference TRBV28 and TRBJ2-1 provide the parts outside the CDR3, is DVKVTQSSRYLVKRTGEKVFLECVQDMDHENMFWYRQDPGLGLRLIYFSYDVKMKEKGDIPEGYSVSREKKERFSLILESASTNQTSMYLCASSSRDRVTEQFFGPGTRLTVL.

This clonotype was picked up a small number of times. The chain recombines TRBV20-1 with TRBJ2-1; a possible D gene is TRBD1 (5 bases). Germline V CDR1 and CDR2: DFQATT, SNEGSKA (reference sequence). Trimming left V 2 bases short and J 6 bases short, with 5 bases between. CDR3 length: 11 amino acids. Here the CDR3 reads CSARQGNEQFF. CDR3 bases: TGCAGTGCTAGACAGGGCAATGAGCAGTTCTTC.

This clonotype was seen at least ten times. The J gene is TRBJ2-5, the V gene TRBV23-1; TRBD1 aligns across 8 bases. TRBV23-1 is an open reading frame whose function is uncertain. The length of the CDR3 is 17 residues. V gave up 0 bases and J gave up 9 bases; unmatched junction bases: 15. The CDR3 is CASSQSRDRWIEVPQYF. The DNA of the CDR3 is TGCGCCAGCAGTCAATCGAGGGACAGGTGGATTGAAGTGCCCCAGTACTTC.